What follows are 24 T cell receptor beta chains derived from one specimen sequenced in a study of T cell repertoires in cytomegalovirus infection. Each CDR3 protein gets one entry after TCRdb re-called the reads with MiXCR. The table has about 900,000 distinct CDR3 sequences, roughly 30% seen once. Their target antigens are unknown. Sequenced here: cultured CD8+ T cells from PBMCs, sampled from culture after CMV antigen stimulation. The receptor set was obtained from a human donor in good health (CMV status not recorded). Some clones in this sample may be carry-over from other donors' samples.

CDR3 protein: CASSQSGTGEEKLFF. The DNA for the CDR3 is TGTGCCAGCAGCCAATCTGGGACAGGGGAAGAAAAACTGTTTTTT. The chain links TRBV9 to TRBJ1-4, with 10 bases fitting TRBD1. The CDR3 sequence is 15 residues long. Germline V gives CDR1 SGDLS, CDR2 YYNGEE. V lost 4 bases and J lost 8; bases outside the gene matches: 8.

The V gene is TRBV6-2 or TRBV6-3, the J gene TRBJ2-2; tentatively, D is TRBD2 (6 bases). The CDR3 sequence is 16 residues long. With 6 bases removed from V and 1 base from J, the gap between germline ends came to 15 bases. CDR1 and CDR2 (germline): MNHEY, SVGEGT. This CDR3 is CASSPTGGENTGELFF. DNA of the CDR3: TGTGCCAGCAGCCCTACTGGCGGGGAGAACACCGGGGAGCTGTTTTTT.

The V and J genes are TRBV15 and TRBJ1-4; weak D call: TRBD1 (5 bases). The V end was cut by 7 bases, the J end by 4 bases, with 10 bases between. Germline V gives CDR1 LNHNV, CDR2 YYDKDF (reference sequence). This CDR3 has 13 amino acids. CDR3 protein: CATKGRNNEKLFF. The CDR3 DNA is TGTGCCACCAAGGGACGGAATAATGAAAAACTGTTTTTT.

The J gene is TRBJ2-1, the V gene TRBV7-8; TRBD1 matches at 8 bases. The V gene's germline CDR1 is SGHVS and CDR2 FQNEAQ. CDR3 length: 11 residues. V lost 6 bases and J lost 15; bases outside the gene matches: 7. The CDR3: CASSPDRGPFF. Here the CDR3 DNA reads TGTGCCAGCAGTCCCGACAGGGGACCGTTCTTC.

This clonotype was counted only a few times. V is TRBV5-5 and J is TRBJ2-7, with 7 bases identical to TRBD1. The CDR3 totals 14 residues. Germline CDR1 reads SGHKS; CDR2 reads YYEKEE (reference sequence). V shed 4 bases, J shed 1 base, and the junction held 5 bases outside the gene matches. The CDR3 loop is CASSPGQTSYEQYF. DNA of the CDR3: TGTGCCAGCAGCCCGGGACAGACTTCCTACGAGCAGTACTTC.

This clonotype was found a few times. This chain uses TRBV12-3 or TRBV12-4 with TRBJ1-1, with 9 bases identical to TRBD1. CDR3 length: 15 residues. V shed 7 bases, J shed 1 base, and the junction held 7 bases outside the gene matches. This CDR3 reads CASTAGTGPNTEAFF. The CDR3 nucleotides are TGTGCCAGCACCGCCGGGACAGGGCCGAACACTGAAGCTTTCTTT.

The V and J genes are TRBV6-1 and TRBJ2-7, with 7 bases aligning to TRBD1. The germline gives CDR1 MNHNS, CDR2 SASEGT. Trimming at V came to 5 bases and at J to 1 base, leaving 5 bases not matched to a gene. CDR3 length equals 14 residues. CDR3 sequence: CASSSDRRSYEQYF. In nucleotides, the CDR3 is TGTGCCAGCAGTTCGGACAGGAGGTCCTACGAGCAGTACTTC.

This clonotype was counted between two and nine times. The chain uses TRBV12-3 or TRBV12-4 and TRBJ1-1; 7 nucleotides agree with TRBD1. The V segment lost 5 bases and the J segment 1 base; nucleotides outside the gene matches: 4. The length of the CDR3 is 14 residues. CDR3: CASSMTGSNTEAFF. The DNA of the CDR3 is TGTGCCAGCAGTATGACAGGGTCGAACACTGAAGCTTTCTTT.

This clonotype was counted a few times. The V and J genes are TRBV27 and TRBJ1-5; TRBD1 matches 8 bases. This CDR3 region has 14 residues. J gave up 3 bases and V 4 bases, and 2 bases lay outside the gene matches. CDR1 and CDR2 from the germline V gene are MNHEY and SMNVEV (reference sequence). CDR3 nucleotide sequence: TGTGCCAGCAGTTGGGACAGGTCCAATCAGCCCCAGCATTTT. It specifies CASSWDRSNQPQHF.

This clonotype has a count of ten or more. The junction does not match germline at one end; this may be a read error. The genes are TRBV7-2 and TRBJ2-5; the match to TRBD2 covers 13 bases. The CDR3 has 16 residues. CDR1 and CDR2 from the germline V gene are SGHTA and FQGNSA. CDR3 in amino acids: CASSLELAGGQETQYF. The CDR3 DNA is TGTGCTAGCAGCTTAGAACTAGCGGGGGGGCAAGAGACCCAGTACTTC.

This clonotype was observed many times. Here the CDR3 reads CASSWDSRSNQPQHF. The CDR3 DNA reads TGTGCCAGCAGCTGGGACAGCCGGAGCAATCAGCCCCAGCATTTT. The chain carries TRBV7-2 and TRBJ1-5; 7 positions agree with TRBD1. V trimming: 4 bases; J trimming: 1 base; junction bases outside the gene matches: 4. CDR3 length: 15 residues. The germline CDR1 and CDR2 sequences are SGHTA and FQGNSA. Based on the CDR3 plus reference TRBV7-2 and TRBJ1-5, the full variable domain is GAGVSQSPSNKVTEKGKDVELRCDPISGHTALYWYRQSLGQGLEFLIYFQGNSAPDKSGLPSDRFSAERTGGSVSTLTIQRTQQEDSAVYLCASSWDSRSNQPQHFGDGTRLSIL.

This clonotype was seen a few times. The chain employs TRBV27 and TRBJ2-1; D is perhaps TRBD1 (5 bases). Germline CDR1 and CDR2: MNHEY and SMNVEV (reference sequence). The CDR3 runs to 14 residues. Trimming removed 0 bases at V and 10 bases at J, with 13 bases between. CDR3 sequence reads: CASSLSARTKEQFF. The CDR3 bases are TGTGCCAGCAGTTTATCTGCCAGGACAAAGGAGCAGTTCTTC.

The V and J genes are TRBV12-3 or TRBV12-4 and TRBJ2-3; D uncertain. V lost 7 bases to trimming and J lost 1 base, with 15 bases between them. The CDR3 contains 15 residues. CDR3 protein: CASTRTDVGTDTQYF. The DNA for the CDR3 is TGTGCCAGCACTAGGACCGACGTAGGCACAGATACGCAGTATTTT.

This clonotype came up a few times. One junction end disagrees with the germline gene, perhaps due to a read error. The J gene is TRBJ2-2, the V gene TRBV7-7; no definite D call. The CDR3 is 14 amino acids. Germline-derived CDR1 and CDR2 are SSHAT and FNYEAQ (reference sequence). The CDR3 DNA reads as TGTGCTAGCAGCGCGTACGGGCTTACCGGGGAGCTGTTTTTT. It encodes CASSAYGLTGELFF.

V usage is TRBV10-3 and J usage is TRBJ2-1, with D possibly matching TRBD2 (5 bases). CDR1 and CDR2 from the germline V gene are ENHRY and SYGVKD. The CDR3 runs to 17 residues. Deletions cut 4 bases from V and 0 bases from J, with 16 bases between. CDR3 in amino acids: CAISGPGSKSSYNEQFF. For the CDR3, the DNA is TGTGCCATCAGTGGTCCGGGGTCGAAAAGCTCCTACAATGAGCAGTTCTTC.

The chain carries TRBV20-1 and TRBJ2-7, with D maybe TRBD2 (6 bases). V was shortened by 0 bases and J by 0 bases, with 18 bases between the two germline ends. CDR1 is DFQATT and CDR2 is SNEGSKA in the germline V gene (reference sequence). The CDR3 spans 17 residues. CDR3 DNA sequence: TGCAGTGCTAGAGATCTTCCCCCGGCTAGCGTCTCCTACGAGCAGTACTTC. Translation gives CSARDLPPASVSYEQYF.

In this sample, this clonotype turned up many times. V gene TRBV7-2 combines with J gene TRBJ2-5; a weak D match, TRBD1 (5 bases). The CDR3 runs 15 residues. Looked up from germline, CDR1 is SGHTA and CDR2 is FQGNSA. The V gene lost 5 bases and the J gene lost 2 bases, with 15 bases spanning the gap. The CDR3 DNA reads as TGTGCCAGCAGCCTCCGGACAACCCTTCAAGAGACCCAGTACTTC. As protein: CASSLRTTLQETQYF.

The sample holds one count of this clonotype. The DNA of the CDR3 is TGTGCCAGCAGCCAGTATGGGACAGGGGACGAGCAGTACTTC. Translation: CASSQYGTGDEQYF. The gene calls are TRBV7-6 and TRBJ2-7; 10 positions agree with TRBD1. Germline CDR1 and CDR2: SGHVS and FNYEAQ. With V trimmed by 5 bases and J by 5 bases, 6 bases remained unmatched. This CDR3 spans 14 amino acids.

The J gene is TRBJ1-1, the V gene TRBV29-1; TRBD1 matches at 9 bases. Per the germline V gene, CDR1 is SQVTM and CDR2 is ANQGSEA. The CDR3 contains 11 residues. J gave up 8 bases and V 6 bases, and 4 bases lay outside the gene matches. This CDR3 is CSVGTGREAFF. The DNA of the CDR3 is TGCAGCGTCGGGACAGGGCGGGAAGCTTTCTTT.

This clonotype was picked up a small number of times. The CDR3 coding sequence is TGCGCCAGCAGCCCTTATCATTCTCAGTCGAACACCGGGGAGCTGTTTTTT. It specifies CASSPYHSQSNTGELFF. The chain employs TRBV4-1 and TRBJ2-2, with D uncertain. Germline CDR1 MGHRA, CDR2 YSYEKL. With 4 bases removed from V and 0 bases from J, the gap between germline ends came to 15 bases. The CDR3 extends over 17 amino acids.

This clonotype showed up just a few times. V and J are TRBV5-1 and TRBJ2-1; 7 positions agree with TRBD1. With 0 bases clipped from V and 9 bases from J, the junction kept 12 bases outside the gene matches. This CDR3 has 16 amino acids. CDR1 is SGHRS and CDR2 is YFSETQ in the germline V gene. CDR3 DNA sequence: TGCGCCAGCAGCTTGGAGGTGAGACAGGGCGAAAGTGAGCAGTTCTTC. It translates to CASSLEVRQGESEQFF.

This chain joins TRBV4-3 and TRBJ1-1; maybe TRBD1 (5 bases). Germline loops: CDR1 LGHNA, CDR2 YSLEER. Deletions cut 3 bases from V and 5 bases from J, with 16 bases between. CDR3 length: 15 residues. DNA of the CDR3: TGCGCCAGCAGCCATAGGGATGGGGCGCCGACTGAAGCTTTCTTT. Its protein is CASSHRDGAPTEAFF.

This clonotype was counted a few times. CDR3 bases: TGCGCCAGCAGCCGGGCGGACAGGGGTGACTATGGCTACACCTTC. Protein sequence: CASSRADRGDYGYTF. The chain combines TRBV4-1 with TRBJ1-2; TRBD1 matches at 9 bases. Germline CDR1 is MGHRA and CDR2 is YSYEKL. The CDR3 length is 15 residues. V shed 4 bases and J 3 bases; nucleotides not matched to a gene: 6.

The chain uses TRBV5-1 and TRBJ1-1; 10 bases fit TRBD1. The V segment lost 4 bases and the J segment 7 bases; nucleotides outside the gene matches: 19. The germline gives CDR1 SGHRS, CDR2 YFSETQ. The CDR3 extends over 18 amino acids. CDR3 protein: CASSPGRDRGDRLLEAFF. As DNA, the CDR3 is TGCGCCAGCAGCCCGGGCCGGGACAGGGGCGACCGGCTTCTTGAAGCTTTCTTT.